This T cell receptor (beta chain) was retrieved from a study of Graves' ophthalmopathy and Graves' hyperthyroidism. In the study overall: Peripheral blood was collected at initial diagnosis, before any treatment.

RNA served as the template for amplifying TCR beta CDR3 regions. After a first-round RT-PCR with HTBI primers, a second-round multiplex PCR was run. One entry per CDR3 protein results from TCRdb running MiXCR on the multiplex PCR reads. The table shows 400,000 or so distinct CDR3 sequences, with 15% to 17% occurring only once. Patients were excluded if they had other autoimmune diseases or uncontrolled infections, and likewise if pregnancy or lactation applied. The study's findings and limits: Most thyroid clonotypes expanded beyond 0.001 frequency were also found in blood. This model predicted ophthalmopathy progression (sensitivity 70.59%, specificity 72% to 80%).

On this clonotype itself: Its antigen is not identified.

V lost 1 base to trimming and J lost 6 bases, with 9 bases between them. The CDR3 is made up of 13 amino acids. The germline V gene encodes CDR1 SGHAT and CDR2 FQNNGV. The receptor's source is a woman between 18 and 29 years old with stable Graves' hyperthyroidism. The rearrangement links TRBV11-2 to TRBJ1-1; no definite D call. The sequencing input was peripheral blood. In nucleotides, the CDR3 is TGTGCCAGCAGCTTAGTAATTGGGTCTGAAGCTTTCTTT. Translated, it gives CASSLVIGSEAFF.